Listed here are 16 T cell receptor beta chains from one sample, sequenced in a study of regulatory T cells in long-lasting Graves disease. Time point reported: newly diagnosed GD, antithyroid drugs for less than 3 months. PBMC RNA served as the TCR library source. Assembly of TCR beta libraries relied on iRepertoire HTBI primers together with Arm-PCR of CDR3 regions. TCRdb called the multiplex PCR reads again in MiXCR, with one record for every CDR3 protein. This repertoire shows around 400,000 distinct CDR3 sequences, 15% found once; its top ten account for about 20%. Sequencing used peripheral blood mononuclear cells (PBMCs), obtained at new diagnosis, from a patient treated with antithyroid drugs. Receptor source: a female donor with Graves disease.

The sample holds a few counts of this clonotype. V usage is TRBV5-4 and J usage is TRBJ1-1; TRBD1 matches at 7 bases. The CDR3 runs 15 residues. CDR1 and CDR2 (germline): SGHNT, YYREEE (reference sequence). After removal of 0 bases from V and 2 bases from J, the junction contained 4 bases not matched to a gene. CDR3 bases: TGTGCCAGCAGCTTGGAAACAGGGGTCAACACTGAAGCTTTCTTT. This encodes CASSLETGVNTEAFF. Using reference TRBV5-4 and TRBJ1-1 for the parts outside the CDR3, the full variable domain is ETGVTQSPTHLIKTRGQQVTLRCSSQSGHNTVSWYQQALGQGPQFIFQYYREEENGRGNFPPRFSGLQFPNYSSELNVNALELDDSALYLCASSLETGVNTEAFFGQGTRLTVV.

Many counts were recorded for this clonotype. The J gene is TRBJ2-5, the V gene TRBV3-1; D uncertain. The CDR3 has 13 residues. V was cut by 0 bases and J by 7 bases, with 9 bases left in between. Germline values: CDR1 LGHDT, CDR2 YNNKEL (reference sequence). The CDR3 sequence is CASSQDRSGTQYF. The CDR3, as DNA: TGTGCCAGCAGCCAAGATAGGTCGGGGACCCAGTACTTC.

Ten or more counts support this clonotype. The V and J genes are TRBV6-1 and TRBJ1-2, with 7 nucleotides matching TRBD1. Per the germline V gene, CDR1 is MNHNS and CDR2 is SASEGT. This CDR3 is 13 amino acids long. V trimming: 6 bases; J trimming: 10 bases; junction bases outside the gene matches: 11. The CDR3 DNA follows: TGTGCCAGCAGACCCGGGACAGATGGTTCCTACACCTTC. As protein: CASRPGTDGSYTF.

In its sample, this clonotype was seen many times. V is TRBV28 and J is TRBJ2-3; 7 bases align to TRBD1. Germline V lookup: CDR1 MDHEN, CDR2 SYDVKM. J gave up 4 bases and V 5 bases, and 6 bases lay outside the gene matches. The CDR3 length is 14 residues. The DNA for the CDR3 is TGTGCCAGCAGTCCTGGACAGGCCCCAGATACGCAGTATTTT. This codes for CASSPGQAPDTQYF.

V and J are TRBV4-3 and TRBJ2-3; tentatively, D is TRBD2 (6 bases). CDR1 LGHNA and CDR2 YSLEER come from the germline V gene. V was cut by 1 base and J by 2 bases, with 13 bases left in between. This CDR3 comprises 16 residues. The CDR3 reads CASSQVGGGSTDTQYF. CDR3 sequence (DNA): TGCGCCAGCAGCCAAGTCGGGGGTGGGTCCACAGATACGCAGTATTTT.

Concerning this clonotype itself: This likely came from a read error, as a far larger clone is one base away. This sequence joins TRBV7-2 and TRBJ2-7; D unresolved. Germline V CDR1 and CDR2: SGHTA, FQGNSA. The CDR3 extends over 14 amino acids. Between the trimmed V and J ends, which lost 4 bases and 4 bases, there was a span of 14 bases. The CDR3 DNA is TGTGCCAGCAGCTCGGAGTTAAGTTTGTACGAGCAGTACTTC. Its translation: CASSSELSLYEQYF.

In the case of this clonotype: This CDR3 is missing its conserved last phenylalanine or tryptophan, likely due to a read error. The V gene is TRBV11-2, the J gene TRBJ2-1; D possibly uses TRBD1 or TRBD2 (5 bases each). Trimming shortened V by 5 bases and J by 4 bases, and 12 bases separated the two germline ends. CDR1 and CDR2 from the germline V gene are SGHAT and FQNNGV. This CDR3 spans 14 amino acids. CDR3 sequence (DNA): TGTGCCAGCAGCACAGGACTTTTATACAATGAGCAGTTCCTC. Protein sequence: CASSTGLLYNEQFL.

This clonotype was counted ten times or more. The V and J genes are TRBV20-1 and TRBJ2-1; D possibly corresponds to TRBD1 (5 bases). The CDR3 length is 16 residues. Trimming pared 4 bases from V and 0 bases from J, leaving 16 bases between. Germline V gene data show CDR1 as DFQATT and CDR2 as SNEGSKA (reference sequence). CDR3 sequence (DNA): TGCAGTGCTACGACGACAGATCTCGGCTCCTACAATGAGCAGTTCTTC. It yields the protein CSATTTDLGSYNEQFF.

This chain links TRBV12-3 or TRBV12-4 with TRBJ2-1; TRBD2 aligns across 12 bases. The CDR3 is 14 residues long. The ends lost 7 bases at V and 8 bases at J; junction bases unmatched: 6. The CDR3 here is CASTLAGGSHEQFF. CDR3 coding DNA: TGTGCCAGCACCCTAGCGGGAGGGAGCCATGAGCAGTTCTTC.

In its sample, this clonotype was seen once. The chain recombines TRBV5-6 with TRBJ2-7; 10 bases match TRBD1. Germline V gene sequence: CDR1 SGHDT, CDR2 YYEEEE. V dropped 3 bases and J dropped 3; count of bases not matched to a gene: 9. This CDR3 comprises 16 residues. As DNA, the CDR3 is TGTGCCAGCAGCTCTTCCTGGACAGGGGGAGACTACGAGCAGTACTTC. It yields the protein CASSSSWTGGDYEQYF. The full variable domain, rest sourced from reference TRBV5-6 and TRBJ2-7, is DAGVTQSPTHLIKTRGQQVTLRCSPKSGHDTVSWYQQALGQGPQFIFQYYEEEERQRGNFPDRFSGHQFPNYSSELNVNALLLGDSALYLCASSSSWTGGDYEQYFGPGTRLTVT.

A note on this clonotype: This clone may be a read error of a much larger clone one base away. This sequence joins TRBV6-1 and TRBJ2-2; perhaps TRBD1 as D (7 bases). The germline CDR1 and CDR2 sequences are MNHNS and SASEGT. The CDR3 contains 16 residues. CDR3 sequence reads: CASSHGQALAPGERFF. DNA of the CDR3: TGTGCCAGCAGCCATGGACAGGCACTAGCACCCGGGGAGCGGTTTTTT.

The gene calls are TRBV12-5 and TRBJ2-4; TRBD2 aligns across 14 bases. Germline lookup yields CDR1 LGHNT and CDR2 FRNRAP. This CDR3 is 20 amino acids long. V gave up 0 bases and J gave up 0 bases; unmatched junction bases: 7. CDR3 in amino acids: CASGLVLRTSGGLAKNIQYF. CDR3 sequence (DNA): TGTGCTAGTGGTTTGGTACTCCGGACTAGCGGGGGGCTAGCCAAAAACATTCAGTACTTC. Using reference TRBV12-5 and TRBJ2-4 for the parts outside the CDR3, the full variable domain is DARVTQTPRHKVTEMGQEVTMRCQPILGHNTVFWYRQTMMQGLELLAYFRNRAPLDDSGMPKDRFSAEMPDATLATLKIQPSEPRDSAVYFCASGLVLRTSGGLAKNIQYFGAGTRLSVL.

J is TRBJ2-2 and V is TRBV24-1, with 11 nucleotides matching TRBD2. V trimming: 10 bases; J trimming: 1 base; junction bases outside the gene matches: 10. Germline CDR1 is KGHDR and CDR2 is SFDVKD. This CDR3 is built from 17 residues. The CDR3 DNA reads as TGTGCCACGGGAGGACTAGCGGGCTCTAGGAACACCGGGGAGCTGTTTTTT. It specifies CATGGLAGSRNTGELFF.

Ten or more counts support this clonotype. The chain carries TRBV27 and TRBJ2-7; D is tentatively TRBD1 or TRBD2 (6 bases each). From germline, CDR1 is MNHEY and CDR2 SMNVEV (reference sequence). The CDR3 has 15 amino acids. Trimming stripped 0 bases from V and 0 bases from J, with 9 bases between. For the CDR3, the DNA is TGTGCCAGCAGTTTATCAGGGGGGTTCTCCTACGAGCAGTACTTC. This encodes CASSLSGGFSYEQYF.

The table lists this clonotype with a few counts. The gene calls are TRBV9 and TRBJ2-1, with a weak D call TRBD2 (5 bases). V was shortened by 0 bases and J by 2 bases, with 6 bases between the two germline ends. This CDR3 region has 14 residues. CDR1 and CDR2 (germline): SGDLS, YYNGEE. Here the CDR3 reads CASSVAGTYNEQFF. In DNA, the CDR3 is TGTGCCAGCAGCGTAGCGGGGACCTACAATGAGCAGTTCTTC.

As to this clonotype: Since a much larger clone is just one base distant, this may be a read error. As the CDR3 is not closed by the conserved phenylalanine or tryptophan, this likely results from a read error. The genes are TRBV2 and TRBJ2-5; no clear D. The germline V gene encodes CDR1 SNHLY and CDR2 FYNNEI. The CDR3 runs 13 residues. V was cut by 7 bases and J by 1 base, with 10 bases left in between. The CDR3 region is CASNPYRQETQYL. CDR3 coding DNA: TGTGCCAGCAATCCATACCGCCAAGAGACCCAGTACCTC.